A selection of T cell receptor beta chains follows, all from one sample in a study of Ad26.COV2.S vaccination and SARS-CoV-2 variants. TCRdb keeps only in-frame clones here, not all; method: immunoSEQ multiplex PCR. The sample records hundreds of thousands of clones, roughly 90% being singletons. The sample was peripheral blood, taken in a trial of Ad26.COV2.S vaccine versus placebo. Every receptor here comes from a person between 18 and 59 years old who received the Ad26.COV2.S COVID-19 vaccine or a placebo. Both conserved end residues are part of each CDR3. D genes are given only for firm matches. Clone size is stated in some rows and not others, as once, few, many or a class when expanded.

.	TRBV28	TRBJ1-2	.	TGTGCCAGCAGTATTGGCCGGAAATATGGCTACACCTTC	CASSIGRKYGYTF
TRBD1	TRBV19	TRBJ2-6	once	TGTGCCAGTAGTATAGAACTACAGGGGGTCGGGGCCAACGTCCTGACTTTC	CASSIELQGVGANVLTF
TRBD1	TRBV5-6	TRBJ2-7	.	TGTGCCAGCAGCGGAGGGACAGGGGGGGCTTACGAGCAGTACTTC	CASSGGTGGAYEQYF
.	TRBV2	TRBJ1-6	.	TGTGCCAGCAGTGAGGGGCAGAAGGGCCCCAATTCACCCCTCCACTTT	CASSEGQKGPNSPLHF
.	TRBV4-3	TRBJ1-2	.	TGCGCCAGCAGCCAAGTGCCCCGGTATGGCTACACCTTC	CASSQVPRYGYTF
.	TRBV30	TRBJ2-7	few	TGTGCCTGGAGTGACCTGTACGAGCAGTACTTC	CAWSDLYEQYF
.	TRBV19	TRBJ2-6	.	TGTGCCAGTAGTATATTTGCAGGGTTTTTCTCTGGGGCCAACGTCCTGACTTTC	CASSIFAGFFSGANVLTF
.	TRBV7-9	TRBJ2-6	once	TGTGCCAGCAGCTTAGGGGGCAGTAAGAGCTCTGGGGCCAACGTCCTGACTTTC	CASSLGGSKSSGANVLTF
.	TRBV19	TRBJ1-2	.	TGTGCCAGTAGTACGATCATAGCTAACTATGGCTACACCTTC	CASSTIIANYGYTF
TRBD2	TRBV5-4	TRBJ2-2	.	TGTGCCAGCAGCTTGTCTAGCGGGGGGGAAACCGGGGAGCTGTTTTTT	CASSLSSGGETGELFF
.	TRBV4-1	TRBJ1-6	few	TGCGCCAGCAGCCAAGACGGTATGGTCTATTCACCCCTCCACTTT	CASSQDGMVYSPLHF
TRBD2	TRBV6-2/TRBV6-3	TRBJ2-5	.	TGTGCCAGCAGCCGACGGCTCGCGGGACTAGCGCAAGAGACCCAGTACTTC	CASSRRLAGLAQETQYF
.	TRBV18	TRBJ1-6	.	TGTGCCAGCTCACCAGGCAGGGTTGATTCACCCCTCCACTTT	CASSPGRVDSPLHF
.	TRBV2	TRBJ2-3	.	TGTGCCAGCAGCAACAGGGATAGTCCAGATACGCAGTATTTT	CASSNRDSPDTQYF
.	TRBV15	TRBJ2-5	once	TGTGCCACCAGCAGCCCCAGAGAGACCCAGTACTTC	CATSSPRETQYF
.	TRBV28	TRBJ1-2	.	TGTGCCAGCAGGGTCGCTAACTATGGCTACACCTTC	CASRVANYGYTF
.	TRBV4-2	TRBJ1-1	.	TGTGCCAGCAGCCAAGAACCCCAGGGTGGTCACACTGAAGCTTTCTTT	CASSQEPQGGHTEAFF
.	TRBV5-1	TRBJ2-3	.	TGCGCCAGCAGCCCGCTGAGGGGGGCAGATACGCAGTATTTT	CASSPLRGADTQYF
.	TRBV7-9	TRBJ1-3	.	TGTGCCAGCAGCGTAGGCGGGGCCGGAAACACCATATATTTT	CASSVGGAGNTIYF
TRBD1	TRBV27	TRBJ2-3	.	TGTGCCAGCAGTTTAGACAGGGGCTCATTGAGCACAGATACGCAGTATTTT	CASSLDRGSLSTDTQYF
.	TRBV28	TRBJ1-1	.	TGTGCCAGCAGTTTAAATCCTACCACTGAAGCTTTCTTT	CASSLNPTTEAFF
TRBD1	TRBV19	TRBJ1-4	.	TGTGCCAGTAGCCCCCTCCGGGACAGGGGGGCTAATGAAAAACTGTTTTTT	CASSPLRDRGANEKLFF
TRBD2	TRBV7-9	TRBJ2-1	.	TGTGCCAGCAGCTTAGCTAGGACTAGCGGATACAATGAGCAGTTCTTC	CASSLARTSGYNEQFF
TRBD1	TRBV7-8	TRBJ1-4	.	TGTGCCAGCAGCTTAGTGCAGGGGGGCGGAAAACTGTTTTTT	CASSLVQGGGKLFF
.	TRBV29-1	TRBJ2-7	.	TGCAGCGTTGGAAGGGGGTACGAGCAGTACTTC	CSVGRGYEQYF
.	TRBV7-8	TRBJ2-7	.	TGTGCCAGCAGCTTAGTGCCGAGGTCCTACGAGCAGTACTTC	CASSLVPRSYEQYF
TRBD1	TRBV3-1/TRBV3-2	TRBJ2-7	.	TGTGCCAGCAGCGACACCGGGACAGGGGACGAGCAGTACTTC	CASSDTGTGDEQYF
.	TRBV7-3	TRBJ2-2	.	TGTGCCAGCAGCTCTATACAGGGCACCGGGGAGCTGTTTTTT	CASSSIQGTGELFF
.	TRBV23-1	TRBJ1-5	.	TGCGCCAGCAGTCATCCACAGGGTAGTGGGTATCAGCCCCAGCATTTT	CASSHPQGSGYQPQHF
TRBD2	TRBV6-5	TRBJ2-1	.	TGTGCCATAAAGGGAGGGTCCTACAATGAGCAGTTCTTC	CAIKGGSYNEQFF
.	TRBV3-1/TRBV3-2	TRBJ2-5	once	TGTGCCAGCAGCCAAGACAAACAAGAGACCCAGTACTTC	CASSQDKQETQYF
.	TRBV6-5	TRBJ2-7	.	TGTGCCAGCAGTTACTCTCGGACGGCGCTCGAGCAGTACTTC	CASSYSRTALEQYF
TRBD2	TRBV7-2	TRBJ2-3	.	TGTGCCAGCAGCTCCTTTAGGACTAGCGGGCAGTATTTT	CASSSFRTSGQYF
.	TRBV18	TRBJ2-5	.	TGTGCCAGCCAACAGGGCATCCAAGAGACCCAGTACTTC	CASQQGIQETQYF
TRBD1	TRBV10-3	TRBJ2-2	.	TGTGCCATCAGTGAGCCTAGACCGGGACAGGGGGCCGGGGAGCTGTTTTTT	CAISEPRPGQGAGELFF
TRBD1	TRBV5-1	TRBJ2-1	.	TGCGCCAGCAGCTTGGAGGGACAGGACAATGAGCAGTTCTTC	CASSLEGQDNEQFF
.	TRBV5-1	TRBJ2-2	.	TGCGCCAGCAGCTTAAATTGGGGGGCCGGGGAGCTGTTTTTT	CASSLNWGAGELFF
.	TRBV5-8	TRBJ1-1	.	TGTGCCAGCGTAGGCGGTGAAACTGAAGCTTTCTTT	CASVGGETEAFF
.	TRBV27	TRBJ2-4	.	TGTGCCAGCAGTTTATCCCGGGCCAAAGGGCACATTCAGTACTTC	CASSLSRAKGHIQYF
.	TRBV6-5	TRBJ2-1	.	TGTGCCAGCAGTTGGACTACCCACAATGAGCAGTTCTTC	CASSWTTHNEQFF
TRBD2	TRBV2	TRBJ2-5	.	TGTGCCAGCAGCGAGACTAGCTTGGGCCAGTACTTC	CASSETSLGQYF
.	TRBV19	TRBJ1-4	once	TGTGCCACCCGGGACTCCTCCCAGGTAAAACTGTTTTTT	CATRDSSQVKLFF
TRBD1	TRBV7-9	TRBJ2-1	.	TGTGCCAGCACCTTCCCGGGACAGGGGGCTTCAAATGAGCAGTTCTTC	CASTFPGQGASNEQFF
TRBD2	TRBV11-2	TRBJ2-2	.	TGTGCCAGCAGCCCGCGGACTAGCGGCACCGGGGAGCTGTTTTTT	CASSPRTSGTGELFF
.	TRBV5-6	TRBJ1-2	.	TGTGCCAGCAGCGGATCCGACGCCCTAGGTTTTAGCTACACCTTC	CASSGSDALGFSYTF
TRBD1	TRBV6-5	TRBJ1-2	.	TGTGCCAGCAGAGGGGACAGGGGAACTCGCTATGGCTACACCTTC	CASRGDRGTRYGYTF
.	TRBV21-1	TRBJ1-1	.	TGTGCCAGCAGCAAAGAGGGTTCTGGGATTTGGACCCCGATGATGAACACTGAAGCTTTCTTT	CASSKEGSGIWTPMMNTEAFF
TRBD1	TRBV29-1	TRBJ1-2	.	TGCAGCGTTGATACCGACAGGGACTATGGCTACACCTTC	CSVDTDRDYGYTF
TRBD2	TRBV4-2	TRBJ2-1	.	TGTGCCAGCAGCCAAGAACCCAGCGGGGGGAAGTATGAGCAGTTCTTC	CASSQEPSGGKYEQFF
.	TRBV11-2	TRBJ2-2	.	TGTGCCAGCAGCTTACAGGGGCGCAACACCGGGGAGCTGTTTTTT	CASSLQGRNTGELFF
TRBD2	TRBV4-2	TRBJ2-7	.	TGTGCCAGCAGCCAAGGACTAGCGGGAGGTGGGTTGTATGAGCAGTACTTC	CASSQGLAGGGLYEQYF
.	TRBV7-8	TRBJ1-1	.	TGTGCCAGCAGCTTATATCCGGTCAGCACTGAAGCTTTCTTT	CASSLYPVSTEAFF
TRBD1	TRBV28	TRBJ1-6	.	TGTGCCAGCAGTTTAGTCAGGGGGCAAAATTCACCCCTCCACTTT	CASSLVRGQNSPLHF
TRBD2	TRBV28	TRBJ2-1	.	TGTGCCAGCACCTGGGTGGGGAGGGGCGATGAGCAGTTCTTC	CASTWVGRGDEQFF
TRBD1	TRBV7-9	TRBJ2-7	.	TGTGCCAGCAGCTTATCCTCTCTCCAGGGGGTGACCTACGAGCAGTACTTC	CASSLSSLQGVTYEQYF
TRBD1	TRBV19	TRBJ1-5	.	TGTGCCAGTAGTCCCCGGGACAGGGGGGATAGCAATCAGCCCCAGCATTTT	CASSPRDRGDSNQPQHF
.	TRBV5-6	TRBJ1-2	.	TGTGCCAGCAGCTTGGACTCTGGCGATGGCTACACCTTC	CASSLDSGDGYTF
.	TRBV4-3	TRBJ1-2	.	TGCGCCAGCAGCCAAGGGGGGCTACAGGGATACTATGGCTACACCTTC	CASSQGGLQGYYGYTF
.	TRBV2	TRBJ2-5	.	TGTGCCAGCAGTGCAAGTCGGGGGAACCAAGAGACCCAGTACTTC	CASSASRGNQETQYF
TRBD1	TRBV5-1	TRBJ1-1	.	TGCGCCAGCAGCCCAGGGGGGGGCAGCGACACTGAAGCTTTCTTT	CASSPGGGSDTEAFF